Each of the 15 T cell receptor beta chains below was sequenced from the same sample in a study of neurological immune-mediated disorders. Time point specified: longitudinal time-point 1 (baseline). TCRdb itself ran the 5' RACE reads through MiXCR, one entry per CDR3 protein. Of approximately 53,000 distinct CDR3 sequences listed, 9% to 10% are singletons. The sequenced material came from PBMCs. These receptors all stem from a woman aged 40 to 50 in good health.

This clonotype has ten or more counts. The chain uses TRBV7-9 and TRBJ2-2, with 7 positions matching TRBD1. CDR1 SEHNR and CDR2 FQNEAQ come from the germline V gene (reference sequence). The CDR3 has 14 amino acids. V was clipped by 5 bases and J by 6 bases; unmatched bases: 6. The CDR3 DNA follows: TGTGCCAGCAGCCCGGTGACAGGGTCCGGGGAGCTGTTTTTT. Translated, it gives CASSPVTGSGELFF.

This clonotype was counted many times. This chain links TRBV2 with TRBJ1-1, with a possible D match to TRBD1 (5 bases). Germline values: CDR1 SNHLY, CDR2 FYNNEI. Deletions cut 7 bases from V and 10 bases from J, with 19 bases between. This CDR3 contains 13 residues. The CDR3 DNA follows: TGTGCCAGCACCCCCGGGACCGGGGGGATAGCTTTCTTT. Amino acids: CASTPGTGGIAFF. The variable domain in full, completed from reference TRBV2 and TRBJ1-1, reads EPEVTQTPSHQVTQMGQEVILRCVPISNHLYFYWYRQILGQKVEFLVSFYNNEISEKSEIFDDQFSVERPDGSNFTLKIRSTKLEDSAMYFCASTPGTGGIAFFGQGTRLTVV.

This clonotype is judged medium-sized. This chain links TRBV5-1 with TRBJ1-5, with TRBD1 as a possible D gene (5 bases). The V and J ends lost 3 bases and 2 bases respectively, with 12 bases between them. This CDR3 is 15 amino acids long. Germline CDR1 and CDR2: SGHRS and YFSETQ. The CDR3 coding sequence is TGCGCCAGCAGCTCGGATGGGGCAGGCAATCAGCCCCAGCATTTT. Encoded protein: CASSSDGAGNQPQHF.

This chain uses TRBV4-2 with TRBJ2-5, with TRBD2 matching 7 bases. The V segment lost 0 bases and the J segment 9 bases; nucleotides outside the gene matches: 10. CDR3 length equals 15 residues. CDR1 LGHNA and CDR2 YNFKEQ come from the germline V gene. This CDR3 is CASSQEGGAGLAQYF. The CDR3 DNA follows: TGTGCCAGCAGCCAAGAGGGTGGAGCGGGGCTAGCCCAGTACTTC.

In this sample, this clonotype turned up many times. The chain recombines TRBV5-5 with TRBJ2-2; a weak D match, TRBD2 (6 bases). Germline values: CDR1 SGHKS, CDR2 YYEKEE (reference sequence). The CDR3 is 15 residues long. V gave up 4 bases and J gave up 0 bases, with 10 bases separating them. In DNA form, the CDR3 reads TGTGCCAGCAGCCGCGGGGTTACGAACACCGGGGAGCTGTTTTTT. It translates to CASSRGVTNTGELFF.

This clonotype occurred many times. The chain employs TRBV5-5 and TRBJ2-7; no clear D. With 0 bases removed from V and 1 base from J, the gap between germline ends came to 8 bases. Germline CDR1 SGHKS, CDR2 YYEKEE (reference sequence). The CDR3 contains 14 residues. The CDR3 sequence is CASSLEQISYEQYF. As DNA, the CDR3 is TGTGCCAGCAGCTTGGAACAGATTTCCTACGAGCAGTACTTC.

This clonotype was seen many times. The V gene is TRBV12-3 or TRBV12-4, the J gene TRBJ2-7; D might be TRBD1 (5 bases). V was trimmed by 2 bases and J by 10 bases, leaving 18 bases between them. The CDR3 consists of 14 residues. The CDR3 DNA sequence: TGTGCCAGCAGTTTATATCAGGGTCATGTCAAACAGTACTTC. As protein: CASSLYQGHVKQYF.

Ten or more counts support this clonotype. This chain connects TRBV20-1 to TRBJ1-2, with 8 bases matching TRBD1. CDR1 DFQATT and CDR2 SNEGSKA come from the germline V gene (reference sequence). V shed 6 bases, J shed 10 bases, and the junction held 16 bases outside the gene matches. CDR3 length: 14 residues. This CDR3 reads CSAQSRFRDRSYTF. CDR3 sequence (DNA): TGCAGTGCCCAAAGTCGATTCCGGGACAGGTCCTACACCTTC.

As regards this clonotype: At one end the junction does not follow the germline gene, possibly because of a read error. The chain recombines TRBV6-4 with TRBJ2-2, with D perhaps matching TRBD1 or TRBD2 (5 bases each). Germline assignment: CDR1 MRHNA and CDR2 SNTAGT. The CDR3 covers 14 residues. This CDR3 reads CVSTRDRDTGELFF. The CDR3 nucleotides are TGTGTCAGCACCCGGGACCGAGACACCGGGGAGCTGTTTTTT.

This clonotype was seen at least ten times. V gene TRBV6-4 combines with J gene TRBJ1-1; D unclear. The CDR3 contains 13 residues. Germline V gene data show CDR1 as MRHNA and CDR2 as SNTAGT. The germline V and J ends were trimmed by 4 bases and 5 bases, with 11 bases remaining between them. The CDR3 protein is CASSALVGTEAFF. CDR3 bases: TGTGCCAGCAGTGCCCTCGTCGGGACTGAAGCTTTCTTT.

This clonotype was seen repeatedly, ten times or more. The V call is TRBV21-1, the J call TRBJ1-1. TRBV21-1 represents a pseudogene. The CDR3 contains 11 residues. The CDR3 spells CVSSKSAEAFF. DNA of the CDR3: TGTGTCAGCAGCAAATCTGCTGAAGCTTTCTTT.

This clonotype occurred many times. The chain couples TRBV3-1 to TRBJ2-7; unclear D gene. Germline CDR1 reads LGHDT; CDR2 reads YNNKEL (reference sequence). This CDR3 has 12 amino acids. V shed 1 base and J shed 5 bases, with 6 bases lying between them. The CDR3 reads CASSQVLNEQYF. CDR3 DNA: TGTGCCAGCAGCCAAGTTTTGAACGAGCAGTACTTC.

CDR3: CASSKTLFGEKLFF. CDR3 sequence (DNA): TGTGCCAGCAGTAAAACACTGTTCGGTGAAAAACTGTTTTTT. J is TRBJ1-4 and V is TRBV6-5; no reliable D call. Per the germline V gene, CDR1 is MNHEY and CDR2 is SVGAGI. The CDR3 totals 14 residues. The V and J ends lost 5 bases and 7 bases respectively, with 14 bases between them.

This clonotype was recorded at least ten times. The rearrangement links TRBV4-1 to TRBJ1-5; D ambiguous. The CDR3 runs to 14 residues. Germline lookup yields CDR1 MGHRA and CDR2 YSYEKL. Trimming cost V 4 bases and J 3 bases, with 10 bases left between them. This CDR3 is CASSLQETNQPQHF. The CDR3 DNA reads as TGCGCCAGCAGCCTTCAGGAGACCAATCAGCCCCAGCATTTT.

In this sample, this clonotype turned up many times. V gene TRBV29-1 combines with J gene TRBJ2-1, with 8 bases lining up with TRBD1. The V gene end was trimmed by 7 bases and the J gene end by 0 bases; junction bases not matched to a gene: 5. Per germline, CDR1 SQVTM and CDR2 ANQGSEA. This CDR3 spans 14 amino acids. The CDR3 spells CSATGDFSYNEQFF. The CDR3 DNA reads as TGCAGCGCGACAGGGGACTTCTCCTACAATGAGCAGTTCTTC.